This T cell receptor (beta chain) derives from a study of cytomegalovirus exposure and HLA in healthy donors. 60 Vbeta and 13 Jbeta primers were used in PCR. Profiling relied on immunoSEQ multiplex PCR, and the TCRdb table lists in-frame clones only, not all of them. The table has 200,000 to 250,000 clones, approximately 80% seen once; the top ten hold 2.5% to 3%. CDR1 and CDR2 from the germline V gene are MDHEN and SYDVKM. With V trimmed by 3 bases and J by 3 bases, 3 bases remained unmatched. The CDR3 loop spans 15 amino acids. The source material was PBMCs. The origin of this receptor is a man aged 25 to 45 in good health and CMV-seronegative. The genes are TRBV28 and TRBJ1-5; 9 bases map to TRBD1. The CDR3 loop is CASSLTGGNNQPQHF. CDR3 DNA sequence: TGTGCCAGCAGTTTGACAGGGGGGAACAATCAGCCCCAGCATTTT.